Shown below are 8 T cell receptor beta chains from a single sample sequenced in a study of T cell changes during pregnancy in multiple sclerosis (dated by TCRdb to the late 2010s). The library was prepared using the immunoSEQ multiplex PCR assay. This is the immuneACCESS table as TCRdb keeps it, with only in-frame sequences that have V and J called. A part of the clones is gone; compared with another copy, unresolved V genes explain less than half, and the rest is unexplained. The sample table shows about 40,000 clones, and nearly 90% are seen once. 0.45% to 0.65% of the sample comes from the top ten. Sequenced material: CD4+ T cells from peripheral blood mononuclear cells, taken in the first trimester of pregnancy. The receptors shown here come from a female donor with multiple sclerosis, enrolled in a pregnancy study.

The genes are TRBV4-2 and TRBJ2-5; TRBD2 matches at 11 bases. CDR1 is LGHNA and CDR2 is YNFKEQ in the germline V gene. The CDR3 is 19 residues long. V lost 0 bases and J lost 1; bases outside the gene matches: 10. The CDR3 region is CASSQEASGGLGGQETQYF. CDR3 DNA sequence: TGTGCCAGCAGCCAAGAAGCTAGCGGGGGGCTCGGAGGCCAAGAGACCCAGTACTTC.

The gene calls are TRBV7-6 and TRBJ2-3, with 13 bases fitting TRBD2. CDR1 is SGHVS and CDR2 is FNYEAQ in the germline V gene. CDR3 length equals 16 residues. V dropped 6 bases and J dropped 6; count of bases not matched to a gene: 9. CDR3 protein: CASRPGTSGTGDTQYF. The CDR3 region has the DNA TGTGCCAGCAGACCCGGGACTAGCGGGACGGGGGATACGCAGTATTTT.

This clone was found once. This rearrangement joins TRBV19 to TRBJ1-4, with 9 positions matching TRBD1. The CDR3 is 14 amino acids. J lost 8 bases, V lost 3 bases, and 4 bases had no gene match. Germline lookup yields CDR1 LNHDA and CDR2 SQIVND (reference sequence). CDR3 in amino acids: CASSMGQGQEKLFF. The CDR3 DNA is TGTGCCAGTAGTATGGGACAGGGCCAGGAAAAACTGTTTTTT.

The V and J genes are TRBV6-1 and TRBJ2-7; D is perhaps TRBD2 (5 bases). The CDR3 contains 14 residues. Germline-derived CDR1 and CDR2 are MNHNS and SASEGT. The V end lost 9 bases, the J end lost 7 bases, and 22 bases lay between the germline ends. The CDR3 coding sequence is TGTGCCAGTCCTCGGGGTCAGGACTTAGGGGAGCAGTACTTC. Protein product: CASPRGQDLGEQYF.

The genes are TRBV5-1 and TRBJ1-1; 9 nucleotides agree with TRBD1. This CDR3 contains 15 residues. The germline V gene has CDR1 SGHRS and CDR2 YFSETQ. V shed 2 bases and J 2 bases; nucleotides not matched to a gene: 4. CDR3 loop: CASSFGDRDNTEAFF. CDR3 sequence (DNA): TGCGCCAGCAGCTTCGGGGACAGGGATAACACTGAAGCTTTCTTT.

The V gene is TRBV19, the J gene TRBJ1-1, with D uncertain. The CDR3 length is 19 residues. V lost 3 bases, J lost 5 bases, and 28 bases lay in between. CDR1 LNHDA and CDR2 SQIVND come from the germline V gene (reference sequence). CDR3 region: CASSILQWRRMAGRTEAFF. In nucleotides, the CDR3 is TGTGCCAGTAGTATCCTACAGTGGAGAAGGATGGCGGGGAGAACTGAAGCTTTCTTT.

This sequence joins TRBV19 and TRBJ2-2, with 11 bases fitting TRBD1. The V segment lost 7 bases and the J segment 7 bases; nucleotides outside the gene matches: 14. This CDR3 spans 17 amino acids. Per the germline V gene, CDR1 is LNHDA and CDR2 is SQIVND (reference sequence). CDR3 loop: CASNAGQGATQYGELFF. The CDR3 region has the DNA TGTGCCAGTAACGCAGGACAGGGGGCGACGCAGTACGGGGAGCTGTTTTTT.

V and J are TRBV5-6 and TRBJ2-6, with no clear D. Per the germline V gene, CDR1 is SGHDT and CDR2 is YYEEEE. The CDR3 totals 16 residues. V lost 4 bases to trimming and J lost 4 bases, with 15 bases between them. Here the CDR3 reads CASSPTSPVGANVLTF. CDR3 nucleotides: TGTGCCAGCAGCCCAACATCCCCCGTGGGGGCCAACGTCCTGACTTTC. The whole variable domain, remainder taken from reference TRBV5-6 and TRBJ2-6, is DAGVTQSPTHLIKTRGQQVTLRCSPKSGHDTVSWYQQALGQGPQFIFQYYEEEERQRGNFPDRFSGHQFPNYSSELNVNALLLGDSALYLCASSPTSPVGANVLTFGAGSRLTVL.